These 5 T cell receptor beta chains were sequenced from one sample in a study of blood T cell repertoires in COVID-19. The protocol was immunoSEQ multiplex PCR, while the TCRdb copy is restricted to in-frame clones and leaves out a portion. The data show roughly 200,000 clones, around 90% seen once. Sequencing was carried out using peripheral blood. These receptors all come from a man aged 40-55 years with acute or convalescent COVID-19.

The gene calls are TRBV18 and TRBJ1-2, with 9 bases that match TRBD1. Germline V gives CDR1 KGHSH, CDR2 LQKENI. The CDR3 sequence is 14 residues long. V was clipped by 2 bases and J by 8 bases; unmatched bases: 6. Here the CDR3 reads CASSPIGTGSGYTF. CDR3 sequence (DNA): TGTGCCAGCTCACCAATTGGGACAGGGTCCGGCTACACCTTC.

The V and J genes are TRBV28 and TRBJ2-3; TRBD1 aligns across 11 bases. There are 14 residues in the CDR3. CDR1 is MDHEN and CDR2 is SYDVKM in the germline V gene. Losses at the gene ends were 6 bases for V and 6 bases for J; bases not matched to a gene: 5. The chain's CDR3 is CASSGTGGSDTQYF. CDR3 nucleotide sequence: TGTGCCAGCAGCGGGACAGGGGGATCTGATACGCAGTATTTT.

This chain links TRBV11-3 with TRBJ2-3; D may be TRBD2 (6 bases). CDR3 length: 14 residues. Germline CDR1 and CDR2: SGHNT and YENEEA. V was cut by 4 bases and J by 0 bases, with 8 bases left in between. This CDR3 reads CASSWTTSTDTQYF. The DNA for the CDR3 is TGTGCCAGCAGCTGGACTACAAGCACAGATACGCAGTATTTT.

The J gene is TRBJ1-2, the V gene TRBV27, with unresolved D. Trimming pared 2 bases from V and 5 bases from J, leaving 15 bases between. This CDR3 has 15 residues. Germline V gene sequence: CDR1 MNHEY, CDR2 SMNVEV (reference sequence). The CDR3 DNA reads TGTGCCAGCAGTTTAGCTGTAGGCGGAGGGTATGGCTACACCTTC. This translates into CASSLAVGGGYGYTF.

This rearrangement joins TRBV5-1 to TRBJ2-5; D gene unclear. Germline V gives CDR1 SGHRS, CDR2 YFSETQ. The CDR3 has 13 amino acids. Trimming left V 4 bases short and J 0 bases short, with 7 bases between. CDR3 nucleotides: TGCGCCAGCAGCCGGAGTGACCAAGAGACCCAGTACTTC. Translation: CASSRSDQETQYF.